This T cell receptor beta chain originates from a study of blood T cell repertoires in COVID-19. About the research overall: Samples taken during acute and convalescent COVID-19 were collected in the United States, Italy and Spain.

Only in-frame clones appear in the TCRdb table, and some are missing; sequencing was by immunoSEQ multiplex PCR. The top ten hold 2% to 2.5% of the sample, which has 120,000 or so clones, roughly 69% seen once. The CDR3 contains 14 residues. Germline values: CDR1 SGHRS, CDR2 YFSETQ. With 7 bases clipped from V and 8 bases from J, the junction kept 9 bases outside the gene matches. This clonotype originated in a woman aged 70 to 79 with acute or convalescent COVID-19. The rearrangement links TRBV5-1 to TRBJ2-1; 10 bases align to TRBD2. The sequencing input was peripheral blood. The CDR3 nucleotides read TGCGCCAGCTATGCTAGCGGGAGAGCCGATGAGCAGTTCTTC. Encoded protein: CASYASGRADEQFF.